The 22 T cell receptor beta chains below were found in one sample sequenced in a study of regulatory T cells. The primer mix had 52 TRBV and 13 TRBJ primers. Generated by immunoSEQ multiplex PCR, the TCRdb table keeps only in-frame clones and is missing some. The sample records under 35,000 clones, roughly 92% being singletons. Findings and caveats of the study: Hydrophobic residues at CDR3 positions 6 and 7 were enriched in conventional CD4+ T cells of CD3G-deficient patients.

Their specific antigens are unknown. What was sequenced was conventional CD4+ T cells sorted from blood. The receptors here all came from a child younger than 10 with CD3G deficiency.

The rearrangement joins TRBV19 to TRBJ2-7; 10 bases match TRBD2. Germline V gene lookup returns CDR1 LNHDA and CDR2 SQIVND (reference sequence). Germline trimming cut 6 bases from V and 1 base from J; bases unmatched to any gene: 3. The CDR3 is made up of 14 amino acids. CDR3 in DNA: TGTGCCAGTAGGAGGACTAGCGGATCCTACGAGCAGTACTTC. Protein product: CASRRTSGSYEQYF.

The chain carries TRBV7-9 and TRBJ1-1; D gene ambiguous. The germline V and J ends were trimmed by 4 bases and 3 bases, with 9 bases remaining between them. CDR1 is SEHNR and CDR2 is FQNEAQ in the germline V gene (reference sequence). This CDR3 spans 13 amino acids. As DNA, the CDR3 is TGTGCCAGCAGCTACGTCGAGGACACTGAAGCTTTCTTT. Translating gives CASSYVEDTEAFF.

This clone came up once. The chain employs TRBV30 and TRBJ2-4, with TRBD2 matching over 15 bases. The CDR3 sequence is 20 residues long. V was clipped by 3 bases and J by 0 bases; unmatched bases: 12. Germline V lookup: CDR1 GTSNPN, CDR2 SVGIG (reference sequence). CDR3 in amino acids: CAWSQGRTSGRALAKNIQYF. The CDR3 region has the DNA TGTGCCTGGAGCCAGGGCCGGACTAGCGGGAGGGCCCTAGCCAAAAACATTCAGTACTTC.

This chain connects TRBV28 to TRBJ1-1; maybe TRBD1 (5 bases). The CDR3 is 17 amino acids. The V and J ends lost 3 bases and 0 bases respectively, with 17 bases between them. The germline gives CDR1 MDHEN, CDR2 SYDVKM. Here the CDR3 DNA reads TGTGCCAGCAGTTTGGATCCCAGGGCGGGGATGAACACTGAAGCTTTCTTT. Translated: CASSLDPRAGMNTEAFF.

The genes are TRBV23-1 and TRBJ2-2; 8 bases match TRBD2. TRBV23-1 falls under the ORF class, with uncertain function. Trimming cost V 1 base and J 6 bases; bases outside gene matches: 4. The CDR3 is made up of 15 amino acids. CDR3 region: CASSQFSAGAGELFF. The CDR3 DNA reads as TGCGCCAGCAGTCAATTTTCAGCGGGAGCCGGGGAGCTGTTTTTT.

This clone occurred once. V usage is TRBV28 and J usage is TRBJ2-7; maybe TRBD1 (5 bases). V lost 6 bases and J lost 2, with 14 bases in between. Germline loops: CDR1 MDHEN, CDR2 SYDVKM. This CDR3 is built from 14 residues. The CDR3 sequence is CASSAPGKPYEQYF. The DNA for the CDR3 is TGTGCCAGCAGCGCCCCAGGGAAACCCTACGAGCAGTACTTC. Variable domain in full (rest from reference TRBV28 and TRBJ2-7): DVKVTQSSRYLVKRTGEKVFLECVQDMDHENMFWYRQDPGLGLRLIYFSYDVKMKEKGDIPEGYSVSREKKERFSLILESASTNQTSMYLCASSAPGKPYEQYFGPGTRLTVT.

This clone was counted once. The CDR3 sequence: CASRGTGGDSGANVLTF. The CDR3 nucleotides are TGTGCCAGTCGGGGGACAGGGGGTGACTCTGGGGCCAACGTCCTGACTTTC. This chain links TRBV27 with TRBJ2-6; 11 bases align to TRBD1. Germline lookup yields CDR1 MNHEY and CDR2 SMNVEV (reference sequence). The CDR3 totals 17 residues. With 9 bases clipped from V and 0 bases from J, the junction kept 7 bases outside the gene matches.

The gene calls are TRBV6-1 and TRBJ1-5; possibly TRBD1 for D (5 bases). V was trimmed by 2 bases and J by 2 bases, leaving 10 bases between them. This CDR3 spans 15 amino acids. The germline V gene encodes CDR1 MNHNS and CDR2 SASEGT. The CDR3 DNA reads TGTGCCAGCAGTGAACAGCCCAGGGGCAATCAGCCCCAGCATTTT. Its protein product is CASSEQPRGNQPQHF.

The chain uses TRBV5-1 and TRBJ2-1, with 9 bases fitting TRBD2. V gave up 0 bases and J gave up 3 bases; unmatched junction bases: 10. Germline V CDR1 and CDR2: SGHRS, YFSETQ. This CDR3 contains 18 residues. For the CDR3, the DNA is TGCGCCAGCAGCTTGGGCCCGACTAGCGGAGTTCTCTACAATGAGCAGTTCTTC. Its translation: CASSLGPTSGVLYNEQFF.

This chain connects TRBV6-1 to TRBJ2-6, with D uncertain. CDR3 length: 14 amino acids. V was trimmed by 4 bases and J by 3 bases, leaving 7 bases between them. Germline-derived CDR1 and CDR2 are MNHNS and SASEGT. For the CDR3, the DNA is TGTGCCAGCAGTGCTTGGAATGGGGCCAACGTCCTGACTTTC. Translated, it gives CASSAWNGANVLTF.

The chain joins TRBV7-8 to TRBJ2-1; TRBD2 matches at 14 bases. Trimming removed 4 bases from V and 3 bases from J; junction bases left unmatched: 2. The CDR3 loop spans 16 amino acids. CDR1 and CDR2 (germline): SGHVS, FQNEAQ. The CDR3 is CASSSGTSGGYNEQFF. The CDR3 DNA reads as TGTGCCAGCAGCTCAGGGACTAGCGGGGGCTACAATGAGCAGTTCTTC.

V usage is TRBV11-2 and J usage is TRBJ2-3; TRBD1 or TRBD2 may be the D gene (5 bases each). Looked up from germline, CDR1 is SGHAT and CDR2 is FQNNGV. The CDR3 loop spans 14 amino acids. V lost 7 bases and J lost 5, with 16 bases in between. This chain's CDR3 is CASTRGGGGDTQYF. The CDR3 nucleotides read TGTGCCAGCACCCGAGGTGGGGGTGGAGATACGCAGTATTTT.

The rearrangement links TRBV5-1 to TRBJ2-1; no reliable D call. Trimming shortened V by 2 bases and J by 3 bases, and 6 bases separated the two germline ends. Germline V lookup: CDR1 SGHRS, CDR2 YFSETQ. The CDR3 has 13 residues. CDR3 DNA: TGCGCCAGCAGCTTAGACCACTACAATGAGCAGTTCTTC. This encodes CASSLDHYNEQFF.

The rearrangement uses TRBV28 and TRBJ1-5; D is uncertain. Germline V gene sequence: CDR1 MDHEN, CDR2 SYDVKM. V was cut by 5 bases and J by 7 bases, with 9 bases left in between. The CDR3 is made up of 12 amino acids. CDR3 DNA: TGTGCCAGCAGTCAAAAACGACAGCCCCAGCATTTT. Residues: CASSQKRQPQHF.

The V and J genes are TRBV10-3 and TRBJ2-7, with 7 bases fitting TRBD1. CDR3 length: 13 amino acids. CDR1 is ENHRY, CDR2 SYGVKD, per germline. J lost 3 bases, V lost 5 bases, and 4 bases had no gene match. This CDR3 reads CAISMGQNYEQYF. The CDR3 region has the DNA TGTGCCATCAGTATGGGACAGAACTACGAGCAGTACTTC.

The J gene is TRBJ2-1, the V gene TRBV11-2; the match to TRBD1 covers 7 bases. The germline gives CDR1 SGHAT, CDR2 FQNNGV. The CDR3 totals 15 residues. V lost 3 bases, J lost 3 bases, and 5 bases stayed unmatched. The CDR3 protein is CASSFWDRGYNEQFF. The CDR3 DNA follows: TGTGCCAGCAGCTTTTGGGACAGAGGCTACAATGAGCAGTTCTTC.

V and J are TRBV18 and TRBJ2-7; a possible D gene is TRBD1 (5 bases). Germline assignment: CDR1 KGHSH and CDR2 LQKENI. Trimming pared 4 bases from V and 2 bases from J, leaving 9 bases between. The CDR3 has 13 residues. The CDR3 coding sequence is TGTGCCAGCTCACAACAGGCTACCTACGAGCAGTACTTC. Translating it yields CASSQQATYEQYF.

The chain has TRBV10-3 and TRBJ2-7; D perhaps matches TRBD1 (6 bases). The CDR3 runs to 13 residues. With 6 bases removed from V and 5 bases from J, the gap between germline ends came to 14 bases. Germline lookup yields CDR1 ENHRY and CDR2 SYGVKD. The CDR3 coding sequence is TGTGCCATCAGCAACAGGGTTAGCAACGAGCAGTACTTC. This codes for CAISNRVSNEQYF.

This chain joins TRBV28 and TRBJ1-1; the match to TRBD1 covers 10 bases. V was clipped by 2 bases and J by 3 bases; unmatched bases: 6. CDR1 is MDHEN, CDR2 SYDVKM, per germline. The CDR3 loop spans 16 amino acids. The CDR3 DNA is TGTGCCAGCAGTTTAGCTATGGGACAGGGGTACACTGAAGCTTTCTTT. Its translation: CASSLAMGQGYTEAFF.

The rearrangement joins TRBV6-1 to TRBJ2-7; D gene unclear. The ends were cut back, 4 bases at V and 7 bases at J, with 20 bases in the middle. This CDR3 contains 15 residues. Germline CDR1 and CDR2: MNHNS and SASEGT. The CDR3 spells CASSAARAHWEEQYF. The DNA of the CDR3 is TGTGCCAGCAGTGCCGCCCGGGCCCACTGGGAAGAGCAGTACTTC.

This clone was counted a single time. V is TRBV28 and J is TRBJ2-7; weak D call: TRBD1 (5 bases). V gave up 6 bases and J gave up 3 bases, with 18 bases separating them. CDR1 and CDR2 from the germline V gene are MDHEN and SYDVKM. There are 15 residues in the CDR3. CDR3 protein: CASSRPGRPYYEQYF. In nucleotides, the CDR3 is TGTGCCAGCAGCAGACCAGGGCGGCCCTACTACGAGCAGTACTTC.

The chain uses TRBV5-1 and TRBJ2-5, with a tentative D call TRBD1 (6 bases). V lost 0 bases and J lost 2, with 8 bases in between. The CDR3 spans 14 residues. CDR1 SGHRS and CDR2 YFSETQ come from the germline V gene. The CDR3 DNA follows: TGCGCCAGCAGCTTGGGGACAGCTCAAGAGACCCAGTACTTC. This sequence encodes CASSLGTAQETQYF.